A single sample gave rise to the 8 T cell receptor beta chains below, sequenced in a study of blood T cell repertoires in COVID-19. Profiling relied on immunoSEQ multiplex PCR, and the TCRdb table lists in-frame clones only, not all of them. The table records roughly 42,000 clones, 85% to 90% of them present only once. Sequenced sample: peripheral blood. These receptors all come from a man aged 50-59 years with active COVID-19.

The gene calls are TRBV19 and TRBJ2-7; possible D gene TRBD2, 6 bases. The CDR3 contains 14 residues. Germline CDR1 reads LNHDA; CDR2 reads SQIVND (reference sequence). Trimming took off 9 bases at V and 6 bases at J, with 21 bases between the two ends. CDR3 nucleotide sequence: TGTGCCAGCCACACGGGACTCCCCGGGGGCGAGCAGTACTTC. Translated: CASHTGLPGGEQYF.

This chain joins TRBV18 and TRBJ1-1; 7 nucleotides agree with TRBD1. The length of the CDR3 is 17 residues. Losses at the gene ends were 2 bases for V and 0 bases for J; bases not matched to a gene: 9. The germline V gene encodes CDR1 KGHSH and CDR2 LQKENI. For the CDR3, the DNA is TGTGCCAGCTCACCATCGTCAGGACAGGTCATGAACACTGAAGCTTTCTTT. As protein: CASSPSSGQVMNTEAFF.

The chain carries TRBV5-4 and TRBJ2-5; possibly TRBD2 for D (6 bases). Trimming cost V 0 bases and J 7 bases, with 13 bases left between them. The germline gives CDR1 SGHNT, CDR2 YYREEE (reference sequence). CDR3 size: 14 residues. The CDR3 spells CASSLDQLAGTQYF. In nucleotides, the CDR3 is TGTGCCAGCAGCTTGGATCAACTAGCAGGGACCCAGTACTTC.

The gene calls are TRBV19 and TRBJ1-5; 9 nucleotides line up with TRBD1. Germline V CDR1 and CDR2: LNHDA, SQIVND (reference sequence). The CDR3 is 15 amino acids. Trimming at V came to 5 bases and at J to 3 bases, leaving 5 bases not matched to a gene. The CDR3 sequence is CASSWDRDYNQPQHF. DNA of the CDR3: TGTGCCAGTAGTTGGGACAGGGACTACAATCAGCCCCAGCATTTT.

The DNA of the CDR3 is TGTGCCAGCAGAGCGGGCGGAGATGGCACAGATACGCAGTATTTT. Amino acid sequence: CASRAGGDGTDTQYF. V and J are TRBV9 and TRBJ2-3, with TRBD2 as a possible D gene (6 bases). V was clipped by 5 bases and J by 1 base, with 14 bases between them. From germline, CDR1 is SGDLS and CDR2 YYNGEE. The CDR3 loop spans 15 amino acids.

V usage is TRBV5-1 and J usage is TRBJ1-1; 7 nucleotides align to TRBD1. The J segment lost 5 bases and the V segment lost 0 bases, leaving 4 bases of the junction unmatched. The V gene's germline CDR1 is SGHRS and CDR2 YFSETQ. The CDR3 loop spans 14 amino acids. This CDR3 is CASSLGGGRTEAFF. CDR3 sequence (DNA): TGCGCCAGCAGCTTGGGAGGGGGCCGAACTGAAGCTTTCTTT.

The gene calls are TRBV6-1 and TRBJ2-2; 9 nucleotides line up with TRBD2. Trimming removed 0 bases from V and 1 base from J; junction bases left unmatched: 3. Germline CDR1 is MNHNS and CDR2 is SASEGT. This CDR3 is built from 17 residues. The CDR3 region has the DNA TGTGCCAGCAGTGAAGCGGGACTAGCAGGGAACACCGGGGAGCTGTTTTTT. As protein: CASSEAGLAGNTGELFF.

The V gene is TRBV5-5, the J gene TRBJ2-2, with 8 bases aligning to TRBD1. V shed 2 bases, J shed 4 bases, and the junction held 4 bases outside the gene matches. CDR1 and CDR2 from the germline V gene are SGHKS and YYEKEE (reference sequence). CDR3 length: 15 amino acids. CDR3 in amino acids: CASSFAGGRTGELFF. CDR3 DNA sequence: TGTGCCAGCAGCTTTGCAGGGGGCCGCACCGGGGAGCTGTTTTTT.